Below are 21 T cell receptor beta chains sequenced from a single sample in a study of beta chain features in type 1 diabetes. The antigens for these receptors are not known. Study results and limitations: In every one of the four CD4+ subsets, TCRB CDR3s were moderately but significantly shorter in Type 1 diabetes patients.

cDNA synthesis used the whole RNA isolate, giving expressed TCRB sequences. Clones were sequenced by immunoSEQ multiplex PCR, and TCRdb holds only the in-frame ones, with some missing. The sample has roughly 350,000 clones; around 9.6% are singletons. The sequencing sample was made of central memory CD4+ T cells from blood. The receptors were sampled from a man aged 25 to 40 with type 1 diabetes.

This rearrangement joins TRBV10-2 to TRBJ2-1; perhaps D is TRBD1 or TRBD2 (5 bases each). The CDR3 runs 14 residues. Germline V gene data show CDR1 as WSHSY and CDR2 as SAAADI. V was cut by 2 bases and J by 7 bases, with 12 bases left in between. CDR3 coding DNA: TGCGCCAGCAGTGAGGAGGGACCACCGAATGAGCAGTTCTTC. Its protein is CASSEEGPPNEQFF.

In this sample, this clone turned up a few times. The chain is built from TRBV7-9 and TRBJ1-4; no clear D gene. Between the trimmed V and J ends, which lost 1 base and 5 bases, there was a span of 2 bases. Per the germline V gene, CDR1 is SEHNR and CDR2 is FQNEAQ (reference sequence). The CDR3 is 12 residues long. The CDR3 region is CASSLGNEKLFF. The DNA for the CDR3 is TGTGCCAGCAGCTTAGGAAATGAAAAACTGTTTTTT.

This clone was detected a few times. The gene calls are TRBV29-1 and TRBJ1-5; possibly TRBD1 for D (5 bases). The CDR3 covers 13 residues. Trimming removed 5 bases at V and 4 bases at J, with 12 bases between. CDR1 and CDR2 from the germline V gene are SQVTM and ANQGSEA. The CDR3 bases are TGCAGCGTTCTCGGGGCCACTAATCAGCCCCAGCATTTT. Translation: CSVLGATNQPQHF. Combining the CDR3 with reference TRBV29-1 and TRBJ1-5 gives the whole variable domain SAVISQKPSRDICQRGTSLTIQCQVDSQVTMMFWYRQQPGQSLTLIATANQGSEATYESGFVIDKFPISRPNLTFSTLTVSNMSPEDSSIYLCSVLGATNQPQHFGDGTRLSIL.

At least ten counts were recorded for this clone. This rearrangement joins TRBV11-2 to TRBJ2-5; 7 bases map to TRBD2. With V trimmed by 3 bases and J by 5 bases, 9 bases remained unmatched. Germline V CDR1 and CDR2: SGHAT, FQNNGV. The CDR3 is 15 amino acids. The CDR3 DNA is TGTGCCAGCAGCTTTTCCTCGGGAGGCGTGGAGACCCAGTACTTC. This sequence encodes CASSFSSGGVETQYF.

This clone was recorded many times. The genes are TRBV27 and TRBJ2-3; 7 nucleotides agree with TRBD1. V trimming: 6 bases; J trimming: 2 bases; junction bases outside the gene matches: 5. In germline, CDR1 is MNHEY, CDR2 SMNVEV (reference sequence). This CDR3 comprises 14 residues. CDR3: CASRQDRSTDTQYF. In DNA, the CDR3 is TGTGCCAGCAGACAGGACAGGTCCACAGATACGCAGTATTTT.

The genes are TRBV6-5 and TRBJ2-2; 9 bases map to TRBD1. The CDR3 spans 14 residues. CDR1 MNHEY and CDR2 SVGAGI come from the germline V gene. Trimming removed 10 bases from V and 5 bases from J; junction bases left unmatched: 8. The chain's CDR3 is CATEDRGKTGELFF. Here the CDR3 DNA reads TGTGCCACCGAGGACAGGGGTAAAACCGGGGAGCTGTTTTTT.

This clone turned up a few times. The chain employs TRBV5-1 and TRBJ2-3; possible D gene TRBD2, 6 bases. Trimming left V 3 bases short and J 2 bases short, with 16 bases between. The germline V gene has CDR1 SGHRS and CDR2 YFSETQ. The CDR3 loop spans 16 amino acids. CDR3 DNA sequence: TGCGCCAGCAGCTCCGGGGGACGGACCGTCACAGATACGCAGTATTTT. Translated, it gives CASSSGGRTVTDTQYF.

The CDR3 DNA sequence: TGTGCCAGCAGATTTAGCGGGAGCACAGATACGCAGTATTTT. Encoded protein: CASRFSGSTDTQYF. The rearrangement joins TRBV6-5 to TRBJ2-3; 7 bases are shared with TRBD2. V shed 6 bases and J 0 bases; nucleotides not matched to a gene: 3. The CDR3 has 14 amino acids. The germline CDR1 and CDR2 sequences are MNHEY and SVGAGI.

Points on this clone: The junction and the germline gene differ at one end; a read error may be behind it. The V and J genes are TRBV10-2 and TRBJ1-2, with TRBD1 as a possible D gene (6 bases). The CDR3 spans 13 residues. CDR1 and CDR2 (germline): WSHSY, SAAADI. In DNA, the CDR3 is TGTGCCATCAGTGAACAGGGAGGCTATGGCTACACCTTC. Protein sequence: CAISEQGGYGYTF.

This clone has ten or more counts. The sample holds other DNA sequences that translate to the same CDR3. The chain combines TRBV20-1 with TRBJ2-1; D not resolved. V lost 6 bases and J 4 bases, leaving 4 bases between the germline ends. Germline CDR1 reads DFQATT; CDR2 reads SNEGSKA (reference sequence). CDR3 length: 10 residues. The CDR3 sequence: CSAQYNEQFF. The CDR3 DNA sequence: TGCAGTGCACAGTACAATGAGCAGTTCTTC.

There are a few counts of this clone. Here the CDR3 DNA reads TGTGCCAGCAGCTTAAAAGTCCGGCTAGCGGGGCGCACAGATACGCAGTATTTT. Translating gives CASSLKVRLAGRTDTQYF. The gene calls are TRBV4-2 and TRBJ2-3, with 9 bases aligning to TRBD2. The CDR3 consists of 18 residues. From germline, CDR1 is LGHNA and CDR2 YNFKEQ. V shed 5 bases and J 1 base; nucleotides not matched to a gene: 13.

The chain combines TRBV4-3 with TRBJ2-5; perhaps TRBD1 as D (6 bases). V was shortened by 0 bases and J by 5 bases, with 10 bases between the two germline ends. Germline V CDR1 and CDR2: LGHNA, YSLEER. This CDR3 spans 14 amino acids. CDR3 DNA sequence: TGCGCCAGCAGCCAAGATATTCAGGGGGAGACCCAGTACTTC. It yields the protein CASSQDIQGETQYF.

The chain has TRBV5-1 and TRBJ2-3; 7 positions match TRBD2. The CDR3 spans 15 residues. The germline CDR1 and CDR2 sequences are SGHRS and YFSETQ. V was clipped by 7 bases and J by 0 bases; unmatched bases: 8. The CDR3 DNA sequence: TGCGCCAGCCACCGAGGGACTACTAGCACAGATACGCAGTATTTT. Translated: CASHRGTTSTDTQYF.

The V gene is TRBV7-8, the J gene TRBJ1-1, with 9 bases lining up with TRBD1. Trimming removed 5 bases from V and 0 bases from J; junction bases left unmatched: 7. The CDR3 covers 16 residues. Germline V gene data show CDR1 as SGHVS and CDR2 as FQNEAQ. CDR3 nucleotide sequence: TGTGCCAGCAGCCTCGGACAGGGGAGGGTGAACACTGAAGCTTTCTTT. It yields the protein CASSLGQGRVNTEAFF.

This clone showed up just a few times. J is TRBJ1-5 and V is TRBV6-5; no clear D. The V gene lost 7 bases and the J gene lost 7 bases, with 17 bases spanning the gap. The CDR3 is 14 residues long. Germline CDR1 and CDR2: MNHEY and SVGAGI. The CDR3 here is CASTPTVDRQPQHF. As DNA, the CDR3 is TGTGCCAGCACCCCAACAGTTGATCGGCAGCCCCAGCATTTT.

This chain links TRBV2 with TRBJ2-1; D is possibly TRBD1 (6 bases). The CDR3 totals 13 residues. Looked up from germline, CDR1 is SNHLY and CDR2 is FYNNEI. The V end lost 6 bases, the J end lost 4 bases, and 10 bases lay between the germline ends. The CDR3 spells CASREDSYNEQFF. In DNA form, the CDR3 reads TGTGCCAGCAGGGAGGACAGTTACAATGAGCAGTTCTTC. Full variable domain (remainder filled in from reference TRBV2 and TRBJ2-1): EPEVTQTPSHQVTQMGQEVILRCVPISNHLYFYWYRQILGQKVEFLVSFYNNEISEKSEIFDDQFSVERPDGSNFTLKIRSTKLEDSAMYFCASREDSYNEQFFGPGTRLTVL.

This CDR3 is CASSQTSGRETQYF. CDR3 in DNA: TGCGCCAGCAGCCAGACTAGCGGGAGAGAGACCCAGTACTTC. The chain combines TRBV4-1 with TRBJ2-5; 12 positions agree with TRBD2. Germline V gene sequence: CDR1 MGHRA, CDR2 YSYEKL. Losses at the gene ends were 3 bases for V and 4 bases for J; bases not matched to a gene: 0. The CDR3 length is 14 residues.

This sequence joins TRBV19 and TRBJ1-5; D remains unclear. Germline loops: CDR1 LNHDA, CDR2 SQIVND (reference sequence). The V end lost 3 bases, the J end lost 4 bases, and 13 bases lay between the germline ends. CDR3 length: 15 amino acids. The CDR3 region has the DNA TGTGCCAGTAGTATGGTCCCGACGGAGAATCAGCCCCAGCATTTT. Amino acids: CASSMVPTENQPQHF.

The chain recombines TRBV6-5 with TRBJ2-3, with D perhaps matching TRBD2 (7 bases). Germline lookup yields CDR1 MNHEY and CDR2 SVGAGI. With 1 base removed from V and 5 bases from J, the gap between germline ends came to 16 bases. CDR3 length: 16 residues. In nucleotides, the CDR3 is TGTGCCAGCAGTTACTTACCGGGGGGCGCAGGAGATACGCAGTATTTT. Its protein is CASSYLPGGAGDTQYF.

This chain connects TRBV12-5 to TRBJ2-1; unclear D gene. Germline loops: CDR1 LGHNT, CDR2 FRNRAP. Trimming took 1 base from V and 6 from J, leaving 4 bases between them. The CDR3 runs to 12 residues. The CDR3 region is CASGLEANEQFF. Here the CDR3 DNA reads TGTGCTAGTGGTTTGGAGGCCAATGAGCAGTTCTTC.

This clone showed up many times. This chain connects TRBV18 to TRBJ2-1, with D possibly matching TRBD1 (5 bases). Trimming stripped 4 bases from V and 4 bases from J, with 14 bases between. This CDR3 spans 15 amino acids. Germline assignment: CDR1 KGHSH and CDR2 LQKENI. DNA for the CDR3: TGTGCCAGCTCACAAGACAGCACTAATTACAATGAGCAGTTCTTC. It specifies CASSQDSTNYNEQFF.